What follows are 9 T cell receptor beta chains derived from one specimen sequenced in a study of PD-1 blockade in classical Hodgkin lymphoma. Sequencing was performed with immunoSEQ multiplex PCR; in TCRdb, only in-frame clones are kept and a portion is missing. Of tens of thousands of clones in the sample, 85% to 90% were seen once. Every single patient, without exception, relapsed after autologous stem cell transplantation, and brentuximab vedotin exposure varied. Purification of CD4+ T cells from thawed PBMCs was achieved by magnetic negative selection. The specimen was CD4+ T cells from blood, collected at baseline. The receptors were gathered from a human donor with classical Hodgkin lymphoma.

This clone was recorded only once. V gene TRBV7-2 combines with J gene TRBJ2-5; D not certain. This CDR3 has 13 amino acids. Trimming left V 5 bases short and J 1 base short, with 8 bases between. Germline CDR1 is SGHTA and CDR2 is FQGNSA. This CDR3 reads CASSTSLQETQYF. CDR3 sequence (DNA): TGTGCCAGCAGCACCAGCCTCCAAGAGACCCAGTACTTC.

The chain employs TRBV30 and TRBJ2-1, with D unclear. Per germline, CDR1 GTSNPN and CDR2 SVGIG (reference sequence). The CDR3 length is 17 residues. Trimming took off 0 bases at V and 0 bases at J, with 15 bases between the two ends. The CDR3 region is CAWSVSRVRSSYNEQFF. Here the CDR3 DNA reads TGTGCCTGGAGTGTAAGTAGGGTCAGGAGCTCCTACAATGAGCAGTTCTTC.

This clone was found once. The V and J genes are TRBV5-1 and TRBJ1-2, with D tentatively TRBD1 (6 bases). Trimming pared 1 base from V and 8 bases from J, leaving 9 bases between. This CDR3 region has 12 residues. Germline loops: CDR1 SGHRS, CDR2 YFSETQ. CDR3 in amino acids: CASSLTGKGYTF. The CDR3 region has the DNA TGCGCCAGCAGCTTGACAGGGAAGGGCTACACCTTC.

V is TRBV27 and J is TRBJ1-6, with D unclear. Trimming took 7 bases from V and 0 from J, leaving 10 bases between them. This CDR3 has 15 amino acids. The germline CDR1 and CDR2 sequences are MNHEY and SMNVEV (reference sequence). CDR3 loop: CASKGTSSYNSPLHF. CDR3 DNA: TGTGCCAGCAAGGGCACGAGCTCCTATAATTCACCCCTCCACTTT.

The chain uses TRBV19 and TRBJ2-5, with D hard to call. Germline assignment: CDR1 LNHDA and CDR2 SQIVND (reference sequence). Trimming took 1 base from V and 4 from J, leaving 10 bases between them. The CDR3 length is 14 residues. The CDR3, as DNA: TGTGCCAGTAGTATAGCGGGTAACCGAGAGACCCAGTACTTC. It codes for CASSIAGNRETQYF.

V and J are TRBV6-1 and TRBJ1-4; possibly TRBD1 for D (6 bases). Germline V CDR1 and CDR2: MNHNS, SASEGT. The ends were cut back, 4 bases at V and 5 bases at J, with 14 bases in the middle. The CDR3 runs 15 residues. The CDR3 DNA follows: TGTGCCAGCAGTGGAAGACAGGTCTTAAATGAAAAACTGTTTTTT. Translated: CASSGRQVLNEKLFF.

The count of this clone is one. The chain joins TRBV6-6 to TRBJ2-1; 16 positions agree with TRBD2. Trimming took 5 bases from V and 12 from J; bases not matched to a gene: 7. CDR3 size: 15 residues. Germline CDR1 is MNHNY and CDR2 is SVGAGI (reference sequence). The CDR3 coding sequence is TGTGCCAGCAGTCCCGGGACTAGCGGGAGGGCAGGGCAGTTCTTC. Amino acid sequence: CASSPGTSGRAGQFF.

The V and J genes are TRBV7-2 and TRBJ1-2; the match to TRBD1 covers 7 bases. Germline V lookup: CDR1 SGHTA, CDR2 FQGNSA. V trimming: 4 bases; J trimming: 4 bases; junction bases outside the gene matches: 3. The CDR3 has 13 residues. The CDR3 is CASSSTGRYGYTF. The CDR3, as DNA: TGTGCCAGCAGCTCGACAGGGCGCTATGGCTACACCTTC.

The chain carries TRBV27 and TRBJ2-2; perhaps TRBD1 as D (6 bases). Trimming shortened V by 7 bases and J by 6 bases, and 15 bases separated the two germline ends. The CDR3 sequence is 14 residues long. Germline values: CDR1 MNHEY, CDR2 SMNVEV (reference sequence). The CDR3 region is CASKGQSGAGELFF. The CDR3 coding sequence is TGTGCCAGCAAAGGACAGTCAGGAGCCGGGGAGCTGTTTTTT.